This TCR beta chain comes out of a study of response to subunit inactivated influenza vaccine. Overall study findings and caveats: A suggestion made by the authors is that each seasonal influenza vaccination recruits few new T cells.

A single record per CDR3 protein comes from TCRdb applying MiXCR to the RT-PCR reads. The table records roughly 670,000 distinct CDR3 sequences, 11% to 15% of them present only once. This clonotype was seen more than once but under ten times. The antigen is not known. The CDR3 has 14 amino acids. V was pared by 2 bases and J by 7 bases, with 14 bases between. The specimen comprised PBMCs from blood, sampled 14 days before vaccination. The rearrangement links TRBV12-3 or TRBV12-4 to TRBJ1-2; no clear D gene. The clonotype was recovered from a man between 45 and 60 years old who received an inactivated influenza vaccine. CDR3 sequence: CASSLSEQPGGYTF. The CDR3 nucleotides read TGTGCCAGCAGTTTATCGGAACAGCCGGGTGGCTACACCTTC.